This T cell receptor beta chain was sequenced during a study of read filtering for tumor transcriptome and immune sequencing. In the study overall: By R-ISS, stages I, II and III held approximately 8, 17 and 7 patients. TCR-mapped reads were about 4.05 to 11 million with IR-seq versus about 85 to 1,300 with RNA-seq.

This clonotype turned up a few times. One base separates it from a far larger clone, so it is likely a read error. The library was built from around 0.4 ug RNA with molecular barcoded adaptors for alpha/delta and beta/gamma chains. TCRdb redid the calling of the reads with MiXCR, one entry per CDR3 protein. The data show 30,000 to 40,000 distinct CDR3 sequences, about an eighth seen once. This clonotype was sampled from a donor aged 40 or over with multiple myeloma. Specimen: a population of CD138-negative cells sorted from bone marrow.

CDR3: CSVARSGSDTQHF. CDR3 coding DNA: TGCAGCGTTGCCCGTTCGGGGTCGGATACGCAGCATTTT. The chain has TRBV29-1 and TRBJ1-4; D is undetermined. The J call may not be correct, given that the DNA end is closer to TRBJ1-5. This CDR3 has 13 amino acids. Germline-derived CDR1 and CDR2 are SQVTM and ANQGSEA.